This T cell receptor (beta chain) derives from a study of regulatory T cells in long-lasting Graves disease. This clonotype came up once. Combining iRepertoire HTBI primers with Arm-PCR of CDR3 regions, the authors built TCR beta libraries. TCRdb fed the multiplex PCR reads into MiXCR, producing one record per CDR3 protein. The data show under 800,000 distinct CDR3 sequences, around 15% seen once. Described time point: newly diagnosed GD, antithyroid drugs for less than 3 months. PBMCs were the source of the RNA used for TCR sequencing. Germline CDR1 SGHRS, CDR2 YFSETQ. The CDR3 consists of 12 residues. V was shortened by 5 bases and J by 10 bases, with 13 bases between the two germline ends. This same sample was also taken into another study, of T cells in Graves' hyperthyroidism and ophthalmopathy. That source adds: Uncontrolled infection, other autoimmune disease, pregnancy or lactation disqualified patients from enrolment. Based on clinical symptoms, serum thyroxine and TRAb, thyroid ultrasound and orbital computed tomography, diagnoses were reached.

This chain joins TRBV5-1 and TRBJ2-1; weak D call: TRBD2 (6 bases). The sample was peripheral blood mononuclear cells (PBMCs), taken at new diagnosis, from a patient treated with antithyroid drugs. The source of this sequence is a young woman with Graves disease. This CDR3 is CASRYGEEEQFF. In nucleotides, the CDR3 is TGCGCCAGCAGGTACGGGGAGGAGGAGCAGTTCTTC.